Reported below is one TCR beta chain. There is no known antigen for this receptor. A read error may account for a junction end that differs from germline. Before undergoing thyroid surgery, none of the patients had been given any kind of treatment. Using T-cell receptor beta sequencing, the researchers looked back retrospectively at clinical samples from patients, gathered between about 2011 and 2019. The library was made by PCR. The sequencer listed for this sample is Illumina HiSeq 4000. The TCR beta-chain CDR3 region of each patient was profiled by high-throughput sequencing. The study's processing was this. The researchers built a classifier to tell apart papillary thyroid cancer patients with distant metastasis, based on CDR3 differences among clinicopathological groups. The Shannon index was used to assess repertoire diversity, and the Morisita-Horn index was used to assess tumor-blood repertoire similarity. Through fastp at Q25 and MiXCR, TCRdb rebuilt clones from the public reads, retaining in-frame beta chains. It is TCRdb's table, rather than the study itself, that gives the V and J calls and clone size. This sample is represented by 70,000 or so clones; 13% to 15% of them were singletons. 5% to 8% of the sample comes from the top ten.

This sample stems from a study of metastatic and nonmetastatic thyroid tumors (dated by TCRdb to 2019 to 2021). With respect to the entire study: Repertoires from peripheral blood and from tumor or nodule tissue samples of malignant and benign thyroid patients were compared.

Broad study findings and their caveats: In both blood and tumor samples, TCR beta diversity was reported to be significantly higher in malignant tumors than in benign nodules.

Sequencing used blood. The clonotype was recovered from a male donor with papillary thyroid cancer or a benign thyroid nodule (not recorded which). Some clones in this sample may be carry-over from other donors' samples.

The CDR3 is CSPLTLYSNQPQHF. Here is the DNA: TGCAGCCCCCTGACACTGTATAGCAATCAACCCCAGCATTTT. The sequence is built from TRBV20-1 and TRBJ1-5; there is no confident call for the D gene. Via the germline V gene (reference sequence), CDR1 is DFQATT and CDR2 SNEGSKA. Inclusive of the bounding cysteine and phenylalanine, the CDR3 is 14 residues long. The CDR3 DNA has 42 bases and is translated from base 1.